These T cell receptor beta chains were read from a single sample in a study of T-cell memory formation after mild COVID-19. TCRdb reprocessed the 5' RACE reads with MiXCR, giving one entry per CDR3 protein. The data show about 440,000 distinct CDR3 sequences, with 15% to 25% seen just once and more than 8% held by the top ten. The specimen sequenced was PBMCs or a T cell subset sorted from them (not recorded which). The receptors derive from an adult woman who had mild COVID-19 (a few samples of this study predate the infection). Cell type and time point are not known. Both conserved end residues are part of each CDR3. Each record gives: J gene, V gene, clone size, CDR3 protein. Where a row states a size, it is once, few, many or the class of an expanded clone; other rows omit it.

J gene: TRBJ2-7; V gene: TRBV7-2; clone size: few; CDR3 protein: CASSSWSALKGQYF
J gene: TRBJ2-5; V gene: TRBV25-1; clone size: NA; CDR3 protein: CASTRQDQETQYF
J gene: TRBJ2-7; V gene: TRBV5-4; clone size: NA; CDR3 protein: CASSLGLRTYEQYF
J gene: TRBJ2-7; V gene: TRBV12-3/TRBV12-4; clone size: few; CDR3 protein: CASSWGGTYEQYF
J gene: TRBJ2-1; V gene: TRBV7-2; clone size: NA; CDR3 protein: CASRPRPTLDNEQFF
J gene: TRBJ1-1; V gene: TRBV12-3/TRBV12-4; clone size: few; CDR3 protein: CASSAPGGADTEAFF
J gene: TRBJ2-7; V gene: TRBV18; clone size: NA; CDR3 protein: CASRTSGVSSYEQYF
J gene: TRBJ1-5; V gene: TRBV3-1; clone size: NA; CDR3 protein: CASSQSQGYKPQHF
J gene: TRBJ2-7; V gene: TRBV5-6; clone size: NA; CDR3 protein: CASSLGSGSPRSYEQYF
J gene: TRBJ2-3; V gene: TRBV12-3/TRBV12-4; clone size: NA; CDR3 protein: CASSFGTSGWTDTQYF
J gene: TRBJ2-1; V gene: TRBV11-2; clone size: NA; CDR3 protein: CASIKGVAGGPGEDEQFF
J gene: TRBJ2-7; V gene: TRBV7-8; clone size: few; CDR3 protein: CASSLEFRDRSPWYF
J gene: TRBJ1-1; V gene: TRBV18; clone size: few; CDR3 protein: CASSTTTGGAEAFF
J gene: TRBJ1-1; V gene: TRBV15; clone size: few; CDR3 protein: CATSPFRLQGASEAFF
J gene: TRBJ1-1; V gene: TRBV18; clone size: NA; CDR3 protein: CASRETALNTEAFF
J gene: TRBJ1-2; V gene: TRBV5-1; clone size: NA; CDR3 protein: CASSLGSANYGYTF
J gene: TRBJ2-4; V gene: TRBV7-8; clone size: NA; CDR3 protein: CASSPGLPRTTKNIQYF
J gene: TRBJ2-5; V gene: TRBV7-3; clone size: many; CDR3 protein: CASSRGASGGASRETQYF
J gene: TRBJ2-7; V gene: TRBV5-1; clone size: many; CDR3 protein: CASSLVAGAAHGRQYF
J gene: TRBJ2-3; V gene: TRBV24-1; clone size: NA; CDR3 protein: CATSHWGSTDTQYF
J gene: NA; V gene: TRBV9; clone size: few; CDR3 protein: CASSPGSRETQYF
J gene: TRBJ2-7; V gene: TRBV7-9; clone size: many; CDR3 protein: CASSPDTYEQYF
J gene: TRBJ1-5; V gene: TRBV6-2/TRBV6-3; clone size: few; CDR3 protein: CASSYGRGNQPQHF
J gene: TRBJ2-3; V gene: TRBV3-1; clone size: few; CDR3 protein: CASSQAGPTDTQYF
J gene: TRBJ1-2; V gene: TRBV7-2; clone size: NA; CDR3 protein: CASSFREGAYYGYTF
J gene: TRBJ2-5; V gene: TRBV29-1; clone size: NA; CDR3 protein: CSVGGRRETQYF
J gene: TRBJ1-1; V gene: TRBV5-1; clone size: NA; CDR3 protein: CASSLGQGVMNTEAFF
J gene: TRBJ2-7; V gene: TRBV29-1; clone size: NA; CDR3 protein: CSAIRITGSYEQYF
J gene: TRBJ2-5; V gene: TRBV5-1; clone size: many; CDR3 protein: CASSLAWEDQETQYF
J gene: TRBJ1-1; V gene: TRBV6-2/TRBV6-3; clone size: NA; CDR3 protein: CASSYLWGAEAFF
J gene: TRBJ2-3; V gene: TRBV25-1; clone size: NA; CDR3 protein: CASWTSGADTQYF
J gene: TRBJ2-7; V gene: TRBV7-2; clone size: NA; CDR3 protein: CASSFHREQYF
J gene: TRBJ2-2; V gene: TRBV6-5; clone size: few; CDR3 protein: CASTRLAANTGELFF
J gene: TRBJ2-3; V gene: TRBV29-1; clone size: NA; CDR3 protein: CSARNTDTQYF
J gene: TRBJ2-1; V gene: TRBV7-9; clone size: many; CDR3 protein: CASSSRDGSSYNEQFF
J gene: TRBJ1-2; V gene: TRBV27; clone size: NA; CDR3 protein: CASGEGENYGYTF
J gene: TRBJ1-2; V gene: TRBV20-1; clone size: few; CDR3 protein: CSADRQGTNYGYTF
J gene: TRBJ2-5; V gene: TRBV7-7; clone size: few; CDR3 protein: CASSSGKRETQYF
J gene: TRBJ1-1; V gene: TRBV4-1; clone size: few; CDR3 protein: CASSPSLRDGEAFF
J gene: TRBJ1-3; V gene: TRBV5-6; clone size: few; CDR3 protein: CASSFGLNSGNTIYF
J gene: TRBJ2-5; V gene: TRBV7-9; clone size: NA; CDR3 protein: CASSLAGAGEEETQYF
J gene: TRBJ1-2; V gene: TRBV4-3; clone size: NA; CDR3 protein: CASSQVSGDYGYTF
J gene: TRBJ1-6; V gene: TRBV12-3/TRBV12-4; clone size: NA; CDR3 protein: CASSLSMGDSNSPLHF
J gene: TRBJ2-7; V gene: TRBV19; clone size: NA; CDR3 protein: CASSITPDRSYEQYF
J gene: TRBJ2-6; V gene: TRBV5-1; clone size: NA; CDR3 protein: CASGRGHSGANVLTF
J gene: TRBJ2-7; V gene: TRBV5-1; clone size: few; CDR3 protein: CASSLDEGSEYF
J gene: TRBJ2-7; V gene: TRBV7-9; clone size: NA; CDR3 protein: CASSSNFGEQYF
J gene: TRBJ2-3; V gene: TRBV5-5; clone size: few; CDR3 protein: CASSRLAGDGTQYF
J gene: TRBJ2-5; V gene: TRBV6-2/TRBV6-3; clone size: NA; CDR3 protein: CASSYRAGGPETQYF
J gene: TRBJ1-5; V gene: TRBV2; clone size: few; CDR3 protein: CASSRTGGRQPQHF
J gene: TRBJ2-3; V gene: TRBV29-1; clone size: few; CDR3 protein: CSVEDQFRQGRADTQYF
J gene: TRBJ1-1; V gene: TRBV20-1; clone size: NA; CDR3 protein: CSTSDRGLGNTEAFF
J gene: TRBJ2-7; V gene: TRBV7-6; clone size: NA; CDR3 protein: CASSPGTSGEGEQYF
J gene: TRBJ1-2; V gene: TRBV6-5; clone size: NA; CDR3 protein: CASSYSIAIENNYGYTF